This T cell receptor (beta chain) was retrieved from a study of T cells expressing NK-cell markers. About the research overall: CD3+CD56+NKG2C+, CD3+CD56+NKG2C- and CD3+CD56-NKG2C+ T cells, once sorted, supplied the TCR beta repertoires.

General study findings and limits: Researchers report these clonotypes also headed the CD3+CD56-NKG2C+ fraction in several donors. Whether expanded NKG2C+ T cell clones were HCMV-specific remained unclear.

A remark on this clonotype: The target antigen is unknown.

Researchers built TCR beta cDNA using 5'RACE template switching with UMIs. TCRdb re-called the 5' RACE reads, yielding one record per CDR3 amino acid sequence without DNA. This sample's table reports some 460,000 distinct CDR3 sequences. Germline V lookup: CDR1 SGHKS, CDR2 YYEKEE (reference sequence). CDR3 length equals 16 residues. The sequenced sample was blood T cells: a sorted CD56 or NKG2C T cell subset, CD4+ or CD8+ T cells, or bulk PBMC T cells (not recorded which). V and J are TRBV5-5 and TRBJ1-5; the D call of TRBD1 rests on TCRdb alone, since no DNA is present to check it. This clonotype originated in a woman aged 45-65 years in good health. CDR3 sequence: CASSGGTVYSNQPQHF.